This T cell receptor (beta chain) originates from a study of cytomegalovirus exposure and HLA in healthy donors. Study-wide background: A prior study identified some 100 million unique TCR beta sequences from roughly 180 million T cells.

Study-wide results and limits: Equally common other TCR beta chains were less clonally expanded than HLA-associated ones, a later analysis found. Reports state that TCR beta sequences accurately predicted most subjects' HLA-A and HLA-B alleles.

60 Vbeta and 13 Jbeta primers were used in PCR. The protocol was immunoSEQ multiplex PCR, while the TCRdb copy is restricted to in-frame clones and leaves out a portion. In the table there are around 150,000 clones, over 70% of which are singletons. The CDR3 contains 16 residues. Germline trimming cut 5 bases from V and 3 bases from J; bases unmatched to any gene: 12. The germline V gene encodes CDR1 SEHNR and CDR2 FQNEAQ (reference sequence). This clone was seen once. What it recognizes is unknown. The V call is TRBV7-9, the J call TRBJ2-7, with 8 bases lining up with TRBD1. What was sequenced was PBMCs. This receptor was taken from a male donor in good health and CMV-seronegative. The CDR3 DNA follows: TGTGCCAGCAGCGGCCTTAGGGAAGGGACAGGCTACGAGCAGTACTTC. Encoded protein: CASSGLREGTGYEQYF. The full variable domain, with the rest looked up from reference TRBV7-9 and TRBJ2-7, is DTGVSQNPRHKITKRGQNVTFRCDPISEHNRLYWYRQTLGQGPEFLTYFQNEAQLEKSRLLSDRFSAERPKGSFSTLEIQRTEQGDSAMYLCASSGLREGTGYEQYFGPGTRLTVT.